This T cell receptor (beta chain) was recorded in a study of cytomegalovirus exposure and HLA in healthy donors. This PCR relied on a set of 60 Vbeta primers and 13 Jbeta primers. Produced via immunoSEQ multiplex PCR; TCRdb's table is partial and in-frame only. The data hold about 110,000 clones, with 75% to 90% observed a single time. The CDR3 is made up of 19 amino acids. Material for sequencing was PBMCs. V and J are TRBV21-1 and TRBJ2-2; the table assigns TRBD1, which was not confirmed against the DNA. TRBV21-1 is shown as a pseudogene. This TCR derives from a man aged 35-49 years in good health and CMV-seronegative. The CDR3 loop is CASSNSGQGVLCWTGELFF. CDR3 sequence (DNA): TGTGCCAGCAGCAATTCGGGACAGGGGGTTTTGTGTTGGACCGGGGAGCTGTTTTTT.